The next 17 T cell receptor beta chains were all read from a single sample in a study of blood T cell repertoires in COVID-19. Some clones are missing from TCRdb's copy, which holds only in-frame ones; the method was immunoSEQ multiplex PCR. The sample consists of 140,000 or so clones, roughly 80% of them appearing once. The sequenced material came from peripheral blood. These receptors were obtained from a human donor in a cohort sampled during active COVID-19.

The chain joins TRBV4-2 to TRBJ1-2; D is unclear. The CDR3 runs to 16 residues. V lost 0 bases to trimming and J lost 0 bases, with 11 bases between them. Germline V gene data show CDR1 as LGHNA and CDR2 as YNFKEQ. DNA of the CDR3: TGTGCCAGCAGCCAAGATACCACACCAACTAACTATGGCTACACCTTC. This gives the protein CASSQDTTPTNYGYTF.

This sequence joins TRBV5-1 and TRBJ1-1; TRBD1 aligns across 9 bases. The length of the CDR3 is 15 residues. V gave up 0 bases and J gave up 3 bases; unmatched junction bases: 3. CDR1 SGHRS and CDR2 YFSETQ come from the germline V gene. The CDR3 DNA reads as TGCGCCAGCAGCTTGGGGGACAGGGCTGACACTGAAGCTTTCTTT. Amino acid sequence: CASSLGDRADTEAFF.

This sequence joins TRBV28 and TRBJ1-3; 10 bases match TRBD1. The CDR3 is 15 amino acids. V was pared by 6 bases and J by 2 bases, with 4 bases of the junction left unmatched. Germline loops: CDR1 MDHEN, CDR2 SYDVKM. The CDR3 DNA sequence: TGTGCCAGCAGCCGACAGGGGGCAGCTGGAAACACCATATATTTT. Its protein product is CASSRQGAAGNTIYF.

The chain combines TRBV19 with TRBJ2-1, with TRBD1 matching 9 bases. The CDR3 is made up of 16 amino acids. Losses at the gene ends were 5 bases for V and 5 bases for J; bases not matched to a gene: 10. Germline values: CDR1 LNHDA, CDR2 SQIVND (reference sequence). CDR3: CASSVDTGGANNEQFF. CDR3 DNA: TGTGCCAGTAGTGTCGATACAGGGGGCGCAAACAATGAGCAGTTCTTC.

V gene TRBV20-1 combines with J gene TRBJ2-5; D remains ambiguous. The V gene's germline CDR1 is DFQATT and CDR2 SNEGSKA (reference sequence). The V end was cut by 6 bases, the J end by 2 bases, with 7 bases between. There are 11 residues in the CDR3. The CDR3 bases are TGCAGTGCCTACCCACAAGAGACCCAGTACTTC. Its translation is CSAYPQETQYF.

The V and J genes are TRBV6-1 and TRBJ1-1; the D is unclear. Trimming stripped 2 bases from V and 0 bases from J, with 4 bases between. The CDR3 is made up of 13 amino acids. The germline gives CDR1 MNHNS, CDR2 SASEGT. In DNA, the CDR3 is TGTGCCAGCAGTGAACTCCTGAACACTGAAGCTTTCTTT. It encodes CASSELLNTEAFF.

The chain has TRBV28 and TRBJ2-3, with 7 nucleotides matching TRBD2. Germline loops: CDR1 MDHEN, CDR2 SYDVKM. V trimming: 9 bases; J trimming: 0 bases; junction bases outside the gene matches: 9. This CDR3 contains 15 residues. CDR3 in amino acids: CASGPLRGSTDTQYF. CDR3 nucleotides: TGTGCCAGTGGCCCACTGCGGGGGAGCACAGATACGCAGTATTTT.

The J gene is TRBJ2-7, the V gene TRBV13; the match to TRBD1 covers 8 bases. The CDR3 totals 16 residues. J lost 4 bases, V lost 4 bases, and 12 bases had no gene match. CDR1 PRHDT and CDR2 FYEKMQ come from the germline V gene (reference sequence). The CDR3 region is CASSSYLGQGRYEQYF. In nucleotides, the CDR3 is TGTGCCAGCAGCTCGTACCTCGGACAGGGAAGGTACGAGCAGTACTTC.

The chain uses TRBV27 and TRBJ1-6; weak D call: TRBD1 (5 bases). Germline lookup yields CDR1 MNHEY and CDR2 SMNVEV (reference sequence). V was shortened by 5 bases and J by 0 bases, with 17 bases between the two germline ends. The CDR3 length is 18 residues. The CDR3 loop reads CASSQGRSKSSYNSPLHF. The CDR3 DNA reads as TGTGCCAGCAGTCAGGGCAGGAGTAAAAGCTCCTATAATTCACCCCTCCACTTT.

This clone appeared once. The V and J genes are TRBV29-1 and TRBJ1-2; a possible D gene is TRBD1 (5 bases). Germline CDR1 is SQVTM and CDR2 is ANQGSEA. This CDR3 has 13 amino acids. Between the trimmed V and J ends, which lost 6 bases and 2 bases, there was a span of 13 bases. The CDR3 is CSVTAGGNYGYTF. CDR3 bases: TGCAGCGTAACTGCGGGGGGGAACTATGGCTACACCTTC.

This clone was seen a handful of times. The CDR3 region is CASSLSGMNTEAFF. The CDR3 region has the DNA TGCGCCAGCAGCTTATCCGGTATGAACACTGAAGCTTTCTTT. The chain is built from TRBV5-1 and TRBJ1-1; D is undetermined. The V gene's germline CDR1 is SGHRS and CDR2 YFSETQ. CDR3 length equals 14 residues. Trimming removed 2 bases from V and 0 bases from J, with 8 bases in between.

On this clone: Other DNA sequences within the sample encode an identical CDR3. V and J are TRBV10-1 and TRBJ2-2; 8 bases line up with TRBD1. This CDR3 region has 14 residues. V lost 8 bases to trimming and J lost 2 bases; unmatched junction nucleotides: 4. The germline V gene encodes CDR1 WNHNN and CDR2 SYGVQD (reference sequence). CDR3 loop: CASSGTGNTGELFF. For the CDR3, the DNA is TGCGCCAGCTCCGGGACAGGTAACACCGGGGAGCTGTTTTTT.

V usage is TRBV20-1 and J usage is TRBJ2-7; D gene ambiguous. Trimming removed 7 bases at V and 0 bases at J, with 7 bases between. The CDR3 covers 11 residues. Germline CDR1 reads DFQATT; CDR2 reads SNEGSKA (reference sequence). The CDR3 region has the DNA TGCAGTGGGTACTTCTCCTACGAGCAGTACTTC. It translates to CSGYFSYEQYF.

CDR3 residues: CAAKRTGAYGYTF. CDR3 coding DNA: TGTGCCGCAAAGAGGACAGGGGCCTATGGCTACACCTTC. V is TRBV6-5 and J is TRBJ1-2; the match to TRBD1 covers 9 bases. The V segment lost 11 bases and the J segment 4 bases; nucleotides outside the gene matches: 8. Looked up from germline, CDR1 is MNHEY and CDR2 is SVGAGI. This CDR3 is built from 13 residues.

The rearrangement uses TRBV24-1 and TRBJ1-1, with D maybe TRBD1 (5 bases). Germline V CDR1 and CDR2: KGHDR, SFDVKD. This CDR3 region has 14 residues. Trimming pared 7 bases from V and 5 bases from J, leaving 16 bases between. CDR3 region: CATRGGGVSTEAFF. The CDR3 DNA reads TGTGCCACCAGAGGAGGAGGGGTGAGTACTGAAGCTTTCTTT.

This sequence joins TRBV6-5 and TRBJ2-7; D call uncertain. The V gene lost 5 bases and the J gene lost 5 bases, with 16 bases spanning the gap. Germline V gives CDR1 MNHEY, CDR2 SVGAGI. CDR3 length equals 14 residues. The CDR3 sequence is CASSPSRSSDEQYF. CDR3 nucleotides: TGTGCCAGCAGTCCGTCGCGCTCCTCTGACGAGCAGTACTTC.

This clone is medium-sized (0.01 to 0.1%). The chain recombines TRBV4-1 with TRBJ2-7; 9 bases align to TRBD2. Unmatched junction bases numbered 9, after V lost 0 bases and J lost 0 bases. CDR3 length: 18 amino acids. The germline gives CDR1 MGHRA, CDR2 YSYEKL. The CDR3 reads CASSQEGIAGDLSYEQYF. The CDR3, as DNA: TGCGCCAGCAGCCAAGAGGGGATAGCGGGGGACCTCTCCTACGAGCAGTACTTC.